This TCR beta chain is from a study of cytomegalovirus exposure and HLA in healthy donors. Study at large: Later analysis reported that the approximately 120 validation repertoires shared the platform of the 500 to 850 first-cohort repertoires. General study findings and limits: Most TCRs appeared rarely, but some public TCRs recurred in many donors. Three CMV-associated chains proved CMV antigen-specific in vitro. TCR beta chains numbering 150 to 200 were designated cytomegalovirus-associated.

Of note for this clone: The antigen is unknown.

This CDR3 spans 11 amino acids. Germline V gene lookup returns CDR1 SEHNR and CDR2 FQNEAQ (reference sequence). Trimming stripped 6 bases from V and 13 bases from J, with 15 bases between. Produced via immunoSEQ multiplex PCR; TCRdb's table is partial and in-frame only. The sample lists 200,000 or so clones, around 90% occurring once. Source material: PBMCs. The chain recombines TRBV7-9 with TRBJ1-2, with a weak D call TRBD1 (6 bases). The sequence derives from a woman between 18 and 29 years old in good health and CMV-seropositive. CDR3 region: CASRKGQFLTF. CDR3 DNA sequence: TGTGCCAGCAGAAAAGGACAGTTTCTCACCTTC.